The 31 T cell receptor beta chains listed next were all sequenced from one sample in a study of T cell clones after liver transplantation. Assay: immunoSEQ multiplex PCR; the TCRdb copy retains only in-frame clones and omits some. The sample holds 75,000 to 100,000 clones, over 80% seen once. Here the sequenced sample was CD4+ T cells from blood, taken 45 to 46 months after liver transplant. The receptors originated from a human patient who received a liver transplant. The T cells may partly be graft donor cells.

The table lists this clone with many counts. The V gene is TRBV28, the J gene TRBJ2-7; 9 bases match TRBD2. From germline, CDR1 is MDHEN and CDR2 SYDVKM. The CDR3 has 15 residues. J gave up 5 bases and V 0 bases, and 5 bases lay outside the gene matches. CDR3 loop: CASSLWAGGPHEQYF. In nucleotides, the CDR3 is TGTGCCAGCAGTTTATGGGCGGGAGGGCCACACGAGCAGTACTTC.

As to this clone: This CDR3 is also generated by other DNA sequences in the sample. This chain connects TRBV27 to TRBJ2-3; D call uncertain. CDR3 size: 10 residues. V was cut by 11 bases and J by 9 bases, with 12 bases left in between. Germline V lookup: CDR1 MNHEY, CDR2 SMNVEV (reference sequence). CDR3 sequence (DNA): TGTGCCTCCGGCCGAGGCACGCAGTATTTT. Translation: CASGRGTQYF.

The chain couples TRBV7-8 to TRBJ2-5; D unclear. This CDR3 comprises 13 residues. The germline V gene has CDR1 SGHVS and CDR2 FQNEAQ. V lost 5 bases to trimming and J lost 5 bases, with 12 bases between them. In DNA, the CDR3 is TGTGCCAGCAGCGACCCAGGTCGGGAGACCCAGTACTTC. Its protein is CASSDPGRETQYF.

The chain joins TRBV9 to TRBJ2-2; D ambiguous. Germline values: CDR1 SGDLS, CDR2 YYNGEE. The CDR3 loop spans 15 amino acids. Trimming pared 3 bases from V and 2 bases from J, leaving 11 bases between. CDR3 residues: CASSDTGTNTGELFF. The CDR3 bases are TGTGCCAGCAGCGACACCGGCACCAACACCGGGGAGCTGTTTTTT.

The CDR3 sequence is CASTPGTSETYEQYF. The CDR3 DNA reads as TGTGCCAGCACCCCAGGGACTAGCGAAACCTACGAGCAGTACTTC. The chain uses TRBV6-1 and TRBJ2-7, with TRBD2 matching 10 bases. This CDR3 is 15 amino acids long. The V gene's germline CDR1 is MNHNS and CDR2 SASEGT. J was trimmed by 2 bases and V by 7 bases; bases with no gene match: 8.

About this clone itself: This sample includes further DNA sequences coding for the same CDR3. V is TRBV27 and J is TRBJ1-2; D may be TRBD1 (6 bases). The CDR3 consists of 17 residues. The germline V gene has CDR1 MNHEY and CDR2 SMNVEV (reference sequence). Trimming took off 2 bases at V and 8 bases at J, with 24 bases between the two ends. The CDR3: CASSLRGADSPGGGYTF. Here the CDR3 DNA reads TGTGCCAGCAGTTTAAGGGGGGCCGACAGCCCGGGGGGGGGCTACACCTTC.

The rearrangement uses TRBV18 and TRBJ2-7; 9 bases are a match to TRBD1. CDR1 and CDR2 from the germline V gene are KGHSH and LQKENI. Germline trimming cut 3 bases from V and 2 bases from J; bases unmatched to any gene: 5. The CDR3 loop spans 15 amino acids. The CDR3 is CASSPSGQGTYEQYF. The CDR3 DNA sequence: TGTGCCAGCTCACCCTCTGGACAGGGGACCTACGAGCAGTACTTC.

CDR3 sequence: CASSSLGLASYTGELFF. CDR3 nucleotide sequence: TGTGCCAGCAGTTCTCTGGGACTAGCTTCATACACCGGGGAGCTGTTTTTT. V usage is TRBV27 and J usage is TRBJ2-2; 9 bases fit TRBD2. Losses at the gene ends were 4 bases for V and 3 bases for J; bases not matched to a gene: 9. This CDR3 spans 17 amino acids. Germline V gene lookup returns CDR1 MNHEY and CDR2 SMNVEV (reference sequence).

This rearrangement joins TRBV7-9 to TRBJ2-3; TRBD2 matches 10 bases. In germline, CDR1 is SEHNR, CDR2 FQNEAQ (reference sequence). The CDR3 loop spans 16 amino acids. The V and J ends lost 4 bases and 2 bases, in that order; junction bases with no gene match: 6. CDR3 sequence reads: CASSSSGLAVTDTQYF. For the CDR3, the DNA is TGTGCCAGCAGCTCTTCCGGACTAGCGGTCACAGATACGCAGTATTTT.

V and J are TRBV11-2 and TRBJ1-5; D perhaps matches TRBD1 (5 bases). The CDR3 totals 13 residues. Between the trimmed V and J ends, which lost 2 bases and 4 bases, there was a span of 6 bases. CDR1 SGHAT and CDR2 FQNNGV come from the germline V gene. The CDR3 coding sequence is TGTGCCAGCAGCTTACAGGGAAATCAGCCCCAGCATTTT. Amino acids: CASSLQGNQPQHF.

This sequence joins TRBV28 and TRBJ1-5, with D perhaps matching TRBD1 (5 bases). Germline V gene lookup returns CDR1 MDHEN and CDR2 SYDVKM. Trimming shortened V by 7 bases and J by 7 bases, and 17 bases separated the two germline ends. The CDR3 totals 14 residues. The CDR3 nucleotides read TGTGCCAGCACCACCGGGGGAGGACGACAGCCCCAGCATTTT. Translation gives CASTTGGGRQPQHF.

This chain connects TRBV6-5 to TRBJ2-1, with D possibly TRBD1 on 5 matching bases. V shed 6 bases and J shed 0 bases, with 12 bases lying between them. Germline lookup yields CDR1 MNHEY and CDR2 SVGAGI. The CDR3 has 15 residues. CDR3 nucleotide sequence: TGTGCCAGCAGGTCGAGGACAAGCTCCTACAATGAGCAGTTCTTC. It specifies CASRSRTSSYNEQFF.

This sequence joins TRBV19 and TRBJ2-3; D gene ambiguous. V dropped 3 bases and J dropped 3 bases, with 1 base sitting between them. From germline, CDR1 is LNHDA and CDR2 SQIVND (reference sequence). The CDR3 has 11 amino acids. CDR3 coding DNA: TGTGCCAGTAGTATGACAGATACGCAGTATTTT. It translates to CASSMTDTQYF.

The chain is built from TRBV6-5 and TRBJ2-7; 9 bases align to TRBD2. There are 13 residues in the CDR3. J lost 4 bases, V lost 7 bases, and 5 bases had no gene match. CDR1 MNHEY and CDR2 SVGAGI come from the germline V gene. CDR3 nucleotide sequence: TGTGCCAGCAATAGCGGGAGAGGGTACGAGCAGTACTTC. Amino acid sequence: CASNSGRGYEQYF.

The J gene is TRBJ2-7, the V gene TRBV29-1; a weak D match, TRBD1 (5 bases). Germline V gives CDR1 SQVTM, CDR2 ANQGSEA. V was shortened by 4 bases and J by 3 bases, with 19 bases between the two germline ends. CDR3 size: 15 residues. In nucleotides, the CDR3 is TGCAGCGTTGCAGGGAACCATCAATCTAACTACGAGCAGTACTTC. Translation: CSVAGNHQSNYEQYF.

A few counts support this clone. The genes are TRBV7-9 and TRBJ2-7, with 14 bases that match TRBD2. The germline V gene encodes CDR1 SEHNR and CDR2 FQNEAQ (reference sequence). CDR3 size: 15 residues. V lost 5 bases, J lost 4 bases, and 4 bases stayed unmatched. CDR3 nucleotide sequence: TGTGCCAGCAGCCCGAGGACTAGCGGGAGGTACGAGCAGTACTTC. This encodes CASSPRTSGRYEQYF.

V and J are TRBV7-2 and TRBJ1-2; no definite D call. V lost 5 bases and J 5 bases, leaving 12 bases between the germline ends. The CDR3 spans 13 residues. Germline V gives CDR1 SGHTA, CDR2 FQGNSA. This CDR3 reads CASSQGISYGYTF. The CDR3, as DNA: TGTGCCAGCAGCCAAGGCATTTCTTATGGCTACACCTTC.

This chain connects TRBV27 to TRBJ1-1; D possibly corresponds to TRBD1 (5 bases). The CDR3 has 14 residues. CDR1 is MNHEY, CDR2 SMNVEV, per germline (reference sequence). The V gene lost 4 bases and the J gene lost 9 bases, with 18 bases spanning the gap. The CDR3 DNA sequence: TGTGCCAGCAGTTCTTTCCGGGGCGTTGGTAAAGCTTTCTTT. Its translation is CASSSFRGVGKAFF.

This chain joins TRBV30 and TRBJ2-7; 7 bases fit TRBD1. Germline CDR1 reads GTSNPN; CDR2 reads SVGIG (reference sequence). Germline trimming cut 2 bases from V and 3 bases from J; bases unmatched to any gene: 1. This CDR3 comprises 12 residues. CDR3 DNA: TGTGCCTGGAGTAGACAGGGCTACGAGCAGTACTTC. As protein: CAWSRQGYEQYF.

The chain recombines TRBV11-2 with TRBJ1-1, with D unresolved. V gave up 6 bases and J gave up 1 base, with 12 bases separating them. CDR1 SGHAT and CDR2 FQNNGV come from the germline V gene. This CDR3 comprises 14 residues. In DNA, the CDR3 is TGTGCCAGCAGACCATTTGGAGGGAACACTGAAGCTTTCTTT. As protein: CASRPFGGNTEAFF. The full variable domain, its missing parts supplied by reference TRBV11-2 and TRBJ1-1, is EAGVAQSPRYKIIEKRQSVAFWCNPISGHATLYWYQQILGQGPKLLIQFQNNGVVDDSQLPKDRFSAERLKGVDSTLKIQPAKLEDSAVYLCASRPFGGNTEAFFGQGTRLTVV.

The chain couples TRBV28 to TRBJ2-7, with D possibly being TRBD1 or TRBD2 (5 bases each). V lost 2 bases to trimming and J lost 1 base, with 12 bases between them. CDR1 is MDHEN, CDR2 SYDVKM, per germline. This CDR3 is built from 15 residues. The CDR3 DNA sequence: TGTGCCAGCAGTTTAGGTGGGGGAAGTTCCTACGAGCAGTACTTC. Translating gives CASSLGGGSSYEQYF.

CDR3: CASSHIRGSSYEQYF. The CDR3, as DNA: TGTGCCAGCAGCCACATCAGGGGAAGCTCCTACGAGCAGTACTTC. This chain links TRBV7-6 with TRBJ2-7, with D tentatively TRBD1 (6 bases). V lost 5 bases, J lost 0 bases, and 14 bases lay in between. The CDR3 has 15 amino acids. CDR1 and CDR2 from the germline V gene are SGHVS and FNYEAQ.

The rearrangement joins TRBV4-3 to TRBJ1-5, with D uncertain. CDR3 size: 14 residues. Germline lookup yields CDR1 LGHNA and CDR2 YSLEER. Trimming cost V 0 bases and J 5 bases, with 8 bases left between them. CDR3 residues: CASSQDGRDQPQHF. In DNA, the CDR3 is TGCGCCAGCAGCCAAGACGGTCGAGATCAGCCCCAGCATTTT.

The chain uses TRBV19 and TRBJ2-7; 10 nucleotides line up with TRBD2. This CDR3 contains 15 residues. With 5 bases clipped from V and 7 bases from J, the junction kept 11 bases outside the gene matches. Germline V gene data show CDR1 as LNHDA and CDR2 as SQIVND (reference sequence). The CDR3 region is CASSGQREGLGEQYF. DNA for the CDR3: TGTGCCAGTAGTGGGCAGCGGGAGGGCCTGGGGGAGCAGTACTTC.

The sample holds a few counts of this clone. This rearrangement joins TRBV2 to TRBJ2-2; no firm D call. The CDR3 is made up of 16 amino acids. CDR1 is SNHLY, CDR2 FYNNEI, per germline. The ends were cut back, 5 bases at V and 2 bases at J, with 15 bases in the middle. DNA of the CDR3: TGTGCCAGCAGTTCTTCTTTTACAGCAAACACCGGGGAGCTGTTTTTT. Translation gives CASSSSFTANTGELFF. Drawing the rest from reference TRBV2 and TRBJ2-2, the complete variable domain is EPEVTQTPSHQVTQMGQEVILRCVPISNHLYFYWYRQILGQKVEFLVSFYNNEISEKSEIFDDQFSVERPDGSNFTLKIRSTKLEDSAMYFCASSSSFTANTGELFFGEGSRLTVL.

The rearrangement links TRBV10-3 to TRBJ2-1; no reliable D call. V was trimmed by 4 bases and J by 6 bases, leaving 10 bases between them. The CDR3 extends over 13 amino acids. Per germline, CDR1 ENHRY and CDR2 SYGVKD. CDR3 bases: TGTGCCATCAGTGCTTCTGCTATCAATGAGCAGTTCTTC. Its translation is CAISASAINEQFF.

This chain uses TRBV9 with TRBJ2-1, with 10 bases that match TRBD2. Germline V lookup: CDR1 SGDLS, CDR2 YYNGEE. The CDR3 totals 16 residues. The V gene end was trimmed by 0 bases and the J gene end by 5 bases; junction bases not matched to a gene: 5. This CDR3 is CASSVELLAGNNEQFF. CDR3 DNA sequence: TGTGCCAGCAGCGTAGAGCTACTAGCGGGGAACAATGAGCAGTTCTTC.

The rearrangement joins TRBV28 to TRBJ2-7; 9 nucleotides agree with TRBD2. The CDR3 loop spans 16 amino acids. V was pared by 5 bases and J by 1 base, with 9 bases of the junction left unmatched. The V gene's germline CDR1 is MDHEN and CDR2 SYDVKM. Written as DNA, the CDR3 is TGTGCCAGCAGTCCAAATAGCGGGAGAAGGTCCTACGAGCAGTACTTC. Translated, it gives CASSPNSGRRSYEQYF.

As regards this clone: One end of the junction varies from germline; a read error may be responsible. The CDR3 sequence: CASSSWTSGNTGKLFF. CDR3 sequence (DNA): TGTGCCAGCAGTTCGTGGACTAGCGGGAACACCGGGAAGCTGTTTTTT. This sequence joins TRBV28 and TRBJ2-2; TRBD2 aligns across 12 bases. The CDR3 has 16 amino acids. Germline CDR1 is MDHEN and CDR2 is SYDVKM.

In the case of this clone: The junction differs from germline at one of its ends, possibly a read error. The chain couples TRBV30 to TRBJ2-2, with 13 bases matching TRBD2. This CDR3 has 21 amino acids. Germline loops: CDR1 GTSNPN, CDR2 SVGIG (reference sequence). The DNA of the CDR3 is TGTGCCTGGAGTGTACCCTTCCTACTGACTAGCGGGAGGTCCAGGGACCGGGGAGCTGTTTTT. This gives the protein CAWSVPFLLTSGRSRDRGAVF.

Concerning this clone: One end of the junction varies from germline; a read error may be responsible. The rearrangement uses TRBV29-1 and TRBJ1-2, with TRBD1 matching 8 bases. The CDR3 spans 13 residues. Germline V CDR1 and CDR2: SQVTM, ANQGSEA. CDR3 in amino acids: CSIDGTGGYGYTF. The CDR3 DNA follows: TGCAGCATTGACGGGACAGGAGGATATGGCTACACCTTC.